In this sample, the clone carrying this T cell receptor beta chain turned up many times. Its cognate antigen is unknown. The V gene lost 2 bases and the J gene lost 3 bases, with 8 bases spanning the gap. Germline loops: CDR1 MNHEY, CDR2 SVGEGT. CDR3 length: 14 residues. This sample was taken from a study of regulatory T cells in long-lasting Graves disease. General observations from the study: Persistent patients shared some 2,500 public clonotypes among themselves. Newly diagnosed patients shared fewer, at 900 to 1,000.

This sample's time point: newly diagnosed GD, antithyroid drugs for less than 3 months. The authors made the TCR library using RNA they extracted from PBMCs. In building TCR beta libraries, iRepertoire HTBI primers were used together with Arm-PCR of CDR3 regions. TCRdb fed the multiplex PCR reads into MiXCR, producing one record per CDR3 protein. The repertoire holds a few hundred thousand distinct CDR3 sequences, about an eighth seen once, with around 18% in the top ten. These data were also filed under a second study, of T cells in Graves' hyperthyroidism and ophthalmopathy. As that report states: Initially, a first-round RT-PCR of the TCR CDR3 employed the HTBI primer set. Peripheral blood also featured most of the thyroid clonotypes expanded above 0.001.

The TCR sequence derives from a woman between 18 and 29 years old with Graves disease. The source was peripheral blood mononuclear cells (PBMCs), collected at new diagnosis, from a patient treated with antithyroid drugs. The V call is TRBV6-2 or TRBV6-3, the J call TRBJ1-5, with no clear D. The CDR3 DNA reads TGTGCCAGCAGTTACGAAATCCTCAATCAGCCCCAGCATTTT. Its translation is CASSYEILNQPQHF.